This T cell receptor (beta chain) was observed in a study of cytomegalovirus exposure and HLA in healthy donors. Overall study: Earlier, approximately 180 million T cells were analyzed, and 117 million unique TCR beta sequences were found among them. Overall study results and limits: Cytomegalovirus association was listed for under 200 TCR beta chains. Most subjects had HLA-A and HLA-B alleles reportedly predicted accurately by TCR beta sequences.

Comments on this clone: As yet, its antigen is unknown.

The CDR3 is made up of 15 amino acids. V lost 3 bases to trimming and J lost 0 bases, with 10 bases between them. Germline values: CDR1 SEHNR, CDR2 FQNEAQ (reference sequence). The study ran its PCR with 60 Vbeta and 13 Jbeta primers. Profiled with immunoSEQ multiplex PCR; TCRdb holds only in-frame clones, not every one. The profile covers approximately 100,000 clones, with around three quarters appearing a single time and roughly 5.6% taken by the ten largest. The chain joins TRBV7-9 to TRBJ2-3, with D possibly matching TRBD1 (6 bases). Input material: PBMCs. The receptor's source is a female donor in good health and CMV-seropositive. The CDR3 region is CASSLWDTSTDTQYF. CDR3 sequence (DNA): TGTGCCAGCAGCTTGTGGGACACTAGCACAGATACGCAGTATTTT.